These 26 T cell receptor beta chains were sequenced from one sample in a study. TCRdb re-called the RT-PCR reads with MiXCR, one entry per CDR3 protein. Here the sample spans approximately 720,000 distinct CDR3 sequences, approximately 15% being singletons. Sequencing used memory CD4+ T cells from blood. These receptors came from a female donor in good health, serving as a healthy control.

This clonotype was recorded many times. The chain is built from TRBV20-1 and TRBJ1-2; TRBD1 matches at 8 bases. Germline V lookup: CDR1 DFQATT, CDR2 SNEGSKA (reference sequence). The CDR3 is 14 amino acids. The trim removed 6 bases at V and 4 bases at J, leaving 10 bases unmatched. CDR3 loop: CSATRGQVTYGYTF. The CDR3 DNA sequence: TGCAGTGCCACTCGGGGACAGGTTACCTATGGCTACACCTTC.

This rearrangement joins TRBV7-2 to TRBJ2-7; TRBD2 aligns across 11 bases. This CDR3 is built from 15 residues. V trimming: 2 bases; J trimming: 5 bases; junction bases outside the gene matches: 5. Per the germline V gene, CDR1 is SGHTA and CDR2 is FQGNSA. CDR3 region: CASSLIAGGPNEQYF. As DNA, the CDR3 is TGTGCCAGCAGCTTAATAGCGGGAGGGCCCAACGAGCAGTACTTC.

This clonotype was observed a few times. The rearrangement links TRBV12-3 or TRBV12-4 to TRBJ1-2; 8 nucleotides line up with TRBD1. V shed 3 bases, J shed 9 bases, and the junction held 3 bases outside the gene matches. The CDR3 loop spans 12 amino acids. The DNA for the CDR3 is TGTGCCAGCAGTTTCAGACAGGGGAGCTACACCTTC. This sequence encodes CASSFRQGSYTF.

The rearrangement uses TRBV7-9 and TRBJ2-5; 9 bases agree with TRBD1. The CDR3 extends over 14 amino acids. Germline values: CDR1 SEHNR, CDR2 FQNEAQ (reference sequence). V was clipped by 6 bases and J by 4 bases; unmatched bases: 6. The CDR3 DNA reads as TGTGCCAGCAGTCGGGACAGGGCGCCAGAGACCCAGTACTTC. Its translation is CASSRDRAPETQYF.

The rearrangement links TRBV10-3 to TRBJ2-1; 13 bases agree with TRBD2. Germline V lookup: CDR1 ENHRY, CDR2 SYGVKD. Germline trimming cut 6 bases from V and 7 bases from J; bases unmatched to any gene: 3. The CDR3 consists of 14 residues. CDR3 coding DNA: TGTGCCATCAGGAGACTAGCGGGAGGAAATGAGCAGTTCTTC. This gives the protein CAIRRLAGGNEQFF.

This clonotype was detected many times. The chain joins TRBV6-5 to TRBJ2-4; maybe TRBD2 (6 bases). Trimming stripped 0 bases from V and 2 bases from J, with 11 bases between. The CDR3 contains 16 residues. Germline lookup yields CDR1 MNHEY and CDR2 SVGAGI. CDR3 amino acids: CASSYSGGTSKNIQYF. CDR3 DNA: TGTGCCAGCAGTTACTCTGGCGGGACGTCCAAAAACATTCAGTACTTC.

This clonotype was detected many times. The genes are TRBV20-1 and TRBJ1-3; tentatively, D is TRBD1 (5 bases). This CDR3 region has 13 residues. With 4 bases removed from V and 0 bases from J, the gap between germline ends came to 7 bases. The V gene's germline CDR1 is DFQATT and CDR2 SNEGSKA (reference sequence). Here the CDR3 DNA reads TGCAGTGCTACCCAGGGCTCTGGAAACACCATATATTTT. Amino acid sequence: CSATQGSGNTIYF.

The chain links TRBV7-3 to TRBJ1-1; D remains unclear. Germline loops: CDR1 SGHTA, CDR2 FQGTGA. V lost 8 bases, J lost 3 bases, and 13 bases lay in between. The CDR3 covers 13 residues. CDR3 protein: CASRRGRDTEAFF. The CDR3 bases are TGTGCCAGCCGTCGTGGGAGGGACACTGAAGCTTTCTTT.

This clonotype was found a few times. The chain links TRBV7-2 to TRBJ2-1, with D possibly matching TRBD2 (6 bases). The CDR3 is 14 amino acids. From germline, CDR1 is SGHTA and CDR2 FQGNSA. The V and J ends lost 7 bases and 8 bases respectively, with 18 bases between them. Here the CDR3 reads CASTPPGRRDEQFF. The CDR3 DNA is TGTGCCAGCACCCCACCGGGGAGGAGGGATGAGCAGTTCTTC.

The chain carries TRBV12-3 or TRBV12-4 and TRBJ1-5; TRBD1 agrees at 9 bases. Trimming at V came to 3 bases and at J to 4 bases, leaving 10 bases not matched to a gene. The CDR3 sequence is 17 residues long. Written as DNA, the CDR3 is TGTGCCAGCAGTTTGGGGACAGGGATCGGTCCGAATCAGCCCCAGCATTTT. This translates into CASSLGTGIGPNQPQHF.

The chain carries TRBV20-1 and TRBJ2-3, with D tentatively TRBD1 (7 bases). Looked up from germline, CDR1 is DFQATT and CDR2 is SNEGSKA (reference sequence). This CDR3 has 13 amino acids. The CDR3 bases are TGCAGCGGGCGGGACAGCGGTTTAGATACGCAGTATTTT. The encoded protein is CSGRDSGLDTQYF.

This clonotype was found a few times. The DNA for the CDR3 is TGTGCCAGCAGGGCGGGTGGACAGCTAGAGATTGGAAACACCATATATTTT. Translating it yields CASRAGGQLEIGNTIYF. J is TRBJ1-3 and V is TRBV28; maybe TRBD1 (6 bases). The CDR3 has 17 amino acids. CDR1 and CDR2 from the germline V gene are MDHEN and SYDVKM. V lost 6 bases, J lost 3 bases, and 21 bases lay in between.

This clonotype was picked up a small number of times. The chain links TRBV7-2 to TRBJ1-1; 7 bases match TRBD1. Germline CDR1 is SGHTA and CDR2 is FQGNSA. Trimming at V came to 4 bases and at J to 1 base, leaving 6 bases not matched to a gene. The CDR3 extends over 15 amino acids. DNA for the CDR3: TGTGCCAGCAGCTCCGGAGGGACAGCGAACACTGAAGCTTTCTTT. Amino acid sequence: CASSSGGTANTEAFF.

This clonotype was found many times. V and J are TRBV10-3 and TRBJ2-7; D may correspond to TRBD1 or TRBD2 (5 bases each). This CDR3 comprises 17 residues. Per the germline V gene, CDR1 is ENHRY and CDR2 is SYGVKD. V lost 5 bases and J lost 0, with 20 bases in between. CDR3 bases: TGTGCCATCAGTTCGAAACCCCTCTGGGACCCCTCCTACGAGCAGTACTTC. It is translated as CAISSKPLWDPSYEQYF.

This clonotype was observed a handful of times. The chain recombines TRBV29-1 with TRBJ1-3; a weak D match, TRBD1 (5 bases). This CDR3 is 13 amino acids long. Germline CDR1 and CDR2: SQVTM and ANQGSEA. V was shortened by 8 bases and J by 1 base, with 12 bases between the two germline ends. The CDR3 is CSFYSGSGNTIYF. The DNA for the CDR3 is TGCAGCTTCTATTCAGGGTCTGGAAACACCATATATTTT.

J is TRBJ1-1 and V is TRBV2; D unresolved. V lost 1 base and J 4 bases, leaving 13 bases between the germline ends. The CDR3 spans 15 residues. CDR1 is SNHLY, CDR2 FYNNEI, per germline. This CDR3 reads CASSEEAARGTEAFF. The CDR3 DNA follows: TGTGCCAGCAGTGAAGAGGCCGCCAGAGGCACTGAAGCTTTCTTT.

V gene TRBV3-1 combines with J gene TRBJ2-5, with 8 bases identical to TRBD2. The germline CDR1 and CDR2 sequences are LGHDT and YNNKEL (reference sequence). Trimming removed 3 bases from V and 5 bases from J; junction bases left unmatched: 5. The CDR3 totals 14 residues. CDR3 in amino acids: CASSHSGSGETQYF. CDR3 DNA: TGTGCCAGCAGCCACAGCGGGAGCGGGGAGACCCAGTACTTC.

The V call is TRBV15, the J call TRBJ1-5; D remains unclear. Germline V gene data show CDR1 as LNHNV and CDR2 as YYDKDF (reference sequence). The CDR3 spans 15 residues. The V end lost 0 bases, the J end lost 1 base, and 7 bases lay between the germline ends. The CDR3 protein is CATSREVKSNQPQHF. CDR3 bases: TGTGCCACCAGCAGAGAGGTCAAAAGCAATCAGCCCCAGCATTTT.

The J gene is TRBJ1-2, the V gene TRBV27; 9 bases map to TRBD1. V lost 4 bases and J lost 8; bases outside the gene matches: 8. This CDR3 spans 14 amino acids. CDR1 MNHEY and CDR2 SMNVEV come from the germline V gene (reference sequence). CDR3 in DNA: TGTGCCAGCAGTTCCCGGGACAGGGCGGGCGGCTACACCTTC. Its protein product is CASSSRDRAGGYTF.

There are many counts of this clonotype. The chain is built from TRBV10-2 and TRBJ2-5; D ambiguous. Germline V CDR1 and CDR2: WSHSY, SAAADI. Between the trimmed V and J ends, which lost 8 bases and 2 bases, there was a span of 3 bases. The CDR3 length is 10 residues. CDR3 DNA sequence: TGCGCCAGCCAACAAGAGACCCAGTACTTC. This codes for CASQQETQYF.

The chain carries TRBV19 and TRBJ2-3, with TRBD2 as a possible D gene (6 bases). There are 14 residues in the CDR3. The ends were cut back, 7 bases at V and 2 bases at J, with 13 bases in the middle. Germline V gene lookup returns CDR1 LNHDA and CDR2 SQIVND (reference sequence). The DNA of the CDR3 is TGTGCCAGTAAGCCGGGAGTCAACACAGATACGCAGTATTTT. Protein sequence: CASKPGVNTDTQYF.

The V call is TRBV20-1, the J call TRBJ2-1, with 9 bases identical to TRBD2. This CDR3 is 16 amino acids long. Germline-derived CDR1 and CDR2 are DFQATT and SNEGSKA (reference sequence). Trimming took 6 bases from V and 7 from J; bases not matched to a gene: 16. The chain's CDR3 is CSATVPGGGGGNEQFF. The CDR3, as DNA: TGCAGTGCCACCGTCCCCGGGGGCGGGGGGGGGAATGAGCAGTTCTTC.

This clonotype was seen only a few times. V and J are TRBV5-8 and TRBJ2-2; 8 positions match TRBD2. Germline V gene lookup returns CDR1 SGHTS and CDR2 YDEGEE. The junction had 6 bases not matched to a gene; V was cut back by 6 bases and J by 5 bases. The CDR3 covers 14 residues. This CDR3 reads CASKRAGATGELFF. The DNA of the CDR3 is TGTGCCAGCAAAAGAGCGGGAGCTACCGGGGAGCTGTTTTTT.

This clonotype showed up many times. The chain recombines TRBV10-3 with TRBJ2-3, with 8 bases identical to TRBD2. Unmatched junction bases numbered 10, after V lost 2 bases and J lost 0 bases. This CDR3 is 18 amino acids long. In germline, CDR1 is ENHRY, CDR2 SYGVKD. CDR3: CAISEGPAGATSTDTQYF. CDR3 DNA: TGTGCCATCAGTGAGGGTCCAGCGGGAGCCACTAGCACAGATACGCAGTATTTT.

The V call is TRBV6-1, the J call TRBJ1-4; the D is unclear. This CDR3 is 16 amino acids long. Trimming took 6 bases from V and 5 from J, leaving 19 bases between them. Germline assignment: CDR1 MNHNS and CDR2 SASEGT. The CDR3 protein is CASRRTRSDRNEKLFF. CDR3 DNA sequence: TGTGCCAGCAGGCGAACGCGGTCAGACCGAAATGAAAAACTGTTTTTT.

This clonotype was observed a handful of times. The chain's CDR3 is CASSLGWQISYNEQFF. CDR3 sequence (DNA): TGTGCCAGCAGCTTAGGGTGGCAGATCTCCTACAATGAGCAGTTCTTC. The gene calls are TRBV7-6 and TRBJ2-1; no firm D call. V was shortened by 1 base and J by 0 bases, with 10 bases between the two germline ends. CDR1 and CDR2 (germline): SGHVS, FNYEAQ. CDR3 length: 16 amino acids.